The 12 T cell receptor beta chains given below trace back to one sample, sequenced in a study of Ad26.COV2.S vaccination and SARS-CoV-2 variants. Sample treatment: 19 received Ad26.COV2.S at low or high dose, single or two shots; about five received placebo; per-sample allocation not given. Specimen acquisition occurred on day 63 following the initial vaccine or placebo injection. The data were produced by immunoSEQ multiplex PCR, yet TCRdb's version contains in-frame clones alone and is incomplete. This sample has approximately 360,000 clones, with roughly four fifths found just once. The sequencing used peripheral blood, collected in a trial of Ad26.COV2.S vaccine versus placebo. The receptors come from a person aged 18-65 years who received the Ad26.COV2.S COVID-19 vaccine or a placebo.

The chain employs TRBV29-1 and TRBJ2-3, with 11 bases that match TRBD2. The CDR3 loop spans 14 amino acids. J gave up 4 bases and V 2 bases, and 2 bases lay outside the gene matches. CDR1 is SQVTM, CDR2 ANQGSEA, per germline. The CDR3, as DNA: TGCAGCGTTGAATTGGGACTAGCGGCAGATACGCAGTATTTT. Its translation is CSVELGLAADTQYF.

The CDR3: CASRVTVNQPQHF. The CDR3 bases are TGTGCCAGCAGGGTGACAGTCAATCAGCCCCAGCATTTT. The gene calls are TRBV6-5 and TRBJ1-5; D possibly corresponds to TRBD1 (5 bases). The CDR3 runs 13 residues. Germline CDR1 is MNHEY and CDR2 is SVGAGI. Trimming removed 6 bases from V and 3 bases from J, with 9 bases in between.

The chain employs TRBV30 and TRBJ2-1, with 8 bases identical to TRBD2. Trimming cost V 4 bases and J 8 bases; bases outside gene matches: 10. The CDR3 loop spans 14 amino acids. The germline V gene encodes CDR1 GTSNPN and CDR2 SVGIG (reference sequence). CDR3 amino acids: CAWTGTRSDDEQFF. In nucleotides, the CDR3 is TGTGCCTGGACCGGGACTAGGAGCGACGATGAGCAGTTCTTC.

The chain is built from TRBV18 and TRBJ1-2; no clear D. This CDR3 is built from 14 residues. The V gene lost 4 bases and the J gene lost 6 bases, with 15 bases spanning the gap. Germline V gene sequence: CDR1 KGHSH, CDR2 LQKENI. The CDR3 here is CASSLGRGENGYTF. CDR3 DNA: TGTGCCAGCTCACTCGGACGGGGAGAGAATGGCTACACCTTC. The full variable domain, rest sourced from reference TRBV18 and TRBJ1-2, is NAGVMQNPRHLVRRRGQEARLRCSPMKGHSHVYWYRQLPEEGLKFMVYLQKENIIDESGMPKERFSAEFPKEGPSILRIQQVVRGDSAAYFCASSLGRGENGYTFGSGTRLTVV.

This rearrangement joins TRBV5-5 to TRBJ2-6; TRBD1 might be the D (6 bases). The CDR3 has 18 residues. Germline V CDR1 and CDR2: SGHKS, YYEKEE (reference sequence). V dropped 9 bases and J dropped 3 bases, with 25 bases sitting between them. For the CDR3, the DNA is TGTGCCACCCCCCGAGAGTCGGGACAACCTATTGGGGCCAACGTCCTGACTTTC. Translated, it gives CATPRESGQPIGANVLTF.

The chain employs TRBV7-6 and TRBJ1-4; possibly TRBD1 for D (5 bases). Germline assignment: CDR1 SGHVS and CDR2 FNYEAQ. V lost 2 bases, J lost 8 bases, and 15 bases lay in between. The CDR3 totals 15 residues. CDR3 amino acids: CASSLLQGMKEKLFF. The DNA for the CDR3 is TGTGCCAGCAGCTTACTGCAGGGAATGAAAGAAAAACTGTTTTTT.

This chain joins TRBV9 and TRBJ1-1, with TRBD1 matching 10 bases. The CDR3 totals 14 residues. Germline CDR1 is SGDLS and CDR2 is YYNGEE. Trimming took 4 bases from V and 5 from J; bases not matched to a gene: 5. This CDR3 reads CASSSGTGDTEAFF. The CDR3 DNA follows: TGTGCCAGCAGCTCGGGGACAGGGGATACTGAAGCTTTCTTT. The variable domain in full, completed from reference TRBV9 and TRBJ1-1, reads DSGVTQTPKHLITATGQRVTLRCSPRSGDLSVYWYQQSLDQGLQFLIQYYNGEERAKGNILERFSAQQFPDLHSELNLSSLELGDSALYFCASSSGTGDTEAFFGQGTRLTVV.

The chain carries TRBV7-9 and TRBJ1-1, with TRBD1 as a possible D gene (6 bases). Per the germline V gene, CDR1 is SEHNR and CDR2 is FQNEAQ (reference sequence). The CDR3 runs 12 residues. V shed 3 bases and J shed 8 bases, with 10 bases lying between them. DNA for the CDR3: TGTGCCAGCAGCTTCCCAGGGGCGGAAGCTTTCTTT. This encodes CASSFPGAEAFF.

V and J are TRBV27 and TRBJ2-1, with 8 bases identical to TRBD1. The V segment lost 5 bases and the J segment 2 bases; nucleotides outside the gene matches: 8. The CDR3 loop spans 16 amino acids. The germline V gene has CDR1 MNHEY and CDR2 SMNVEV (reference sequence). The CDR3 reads CASSRTGLGAYNEQFF. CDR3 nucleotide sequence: TGTGCCAGCAGTAGGACAGGGCTAGGGGCCTACAATGAGCAGTTCTTC.

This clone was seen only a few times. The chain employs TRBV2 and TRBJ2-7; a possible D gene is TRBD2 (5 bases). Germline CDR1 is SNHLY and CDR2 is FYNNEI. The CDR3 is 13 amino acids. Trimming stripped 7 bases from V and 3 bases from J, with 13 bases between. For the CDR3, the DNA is TGTGCCAGCATTGGAGGAGGAAACTACGAGCAGTACTTC. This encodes CASIGGGNYEQYF.

In DNA form, the CDR3 reads TGTGCCAGCAGCTCCCTAGGCCGCAAAAACATTCAGTACTTC. Its translation is CASSSLGRKNIQYF. The chain employs TRBV7-9 and TRBJ2-4; D remains ambiguous. Per the germline V gene, CDR1 is SEHNR and CDR2 is FQNEAQ (reference sequence). The germline V and J ends were trimmed by 4 bases and 3 bases, with 10 bases remaining between them. There are 14 residues in the CDR3.

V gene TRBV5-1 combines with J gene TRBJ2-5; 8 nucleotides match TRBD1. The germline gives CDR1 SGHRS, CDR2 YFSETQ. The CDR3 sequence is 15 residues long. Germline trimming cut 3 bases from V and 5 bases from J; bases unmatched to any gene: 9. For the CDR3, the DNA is TGCGCCAGCAGCTCAAGGACAGGGATGGTGGAGACCCAGTACTTC. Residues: CASSSRTGMVETQYF.